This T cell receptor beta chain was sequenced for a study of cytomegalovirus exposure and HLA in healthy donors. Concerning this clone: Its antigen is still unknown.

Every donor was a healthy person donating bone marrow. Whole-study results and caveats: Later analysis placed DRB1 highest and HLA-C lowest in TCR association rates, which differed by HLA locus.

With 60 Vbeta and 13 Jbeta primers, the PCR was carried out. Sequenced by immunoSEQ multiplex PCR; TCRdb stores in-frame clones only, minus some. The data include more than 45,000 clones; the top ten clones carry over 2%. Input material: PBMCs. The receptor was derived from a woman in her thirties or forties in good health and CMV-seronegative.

The CDR3 is CAISEGTGGNTIYF. CDR3 bases: TGTGCCATCAGTGAAGGGACAGGAGGAAACACCATATATTTT. V usage is TRBV10-3 and J usage is TRBJ1-3; TRBD1 agrees at 8 bases. CDR3 size: 14 residues. Germline CDR1 and CDR2: ENHRY and SYGVKD. V shed 3 bases, J shed 4 bases, and the junction held 2 bases outside the gene matches.